One sample yielded the 21 T cell receptor beta chains listed below, sequenced in a study of shared clonotypes between healthy human individuals. Sequenced by immunoSEQ multiplex PCR; TCRdb stores in-frame clones only, minus some. The repertoire includes approximately 1.4 million clones, 98% of them detected once, and around 0.45% sits in the top ten. Sequenced: naive CD4+ T cells sorted from blood. Documented subset: CD45RA+ positively selected. These receptor sequences come from a man aged 25-40 years in good health.

V gene TRBV9 combines with J gene TRBJ1-1; D is unresolved. V was clipped by 4 bases and J by 5 bases, with 18 bases between them. CDR1 and CDR2 (germline): SGDLS, YYNGEE. CDR3 length: 15 residues. Here the CDR3 reads CASSPGLFSRTEAFF. CDR3 sequence (DNA): TGTGCCAGCAGCCCCGGACTTTTTAGTAGGACTGAAGCTTTCTTT.

This sequence joins TRBV5-8 and TRBJ2-1; 9 bases are a match to TRBD2. Trimming at V came to 7 bases and at J to 7 bases, leaving 12 bases not matched to a gene. Germline-derived CDR1 and CDR2 are SGHTS and YDEGEE. This CDR3 is 15 amino acids long. CDR3 in amino acids: CASLQGSGRLNEQFF. CDR3 DNA: TGTGCCAGCCTCCAAGGTAGCGGGAGATTAAATGAGCAGTTCTTC.

The chain carries TRBV10-2 and TRBJ2-5, with D hard to call. This CDR3 has 14 residues. The V and J ends lost 6 bases and 1 base respectively, with 12 bases between them. Per germline, CDR1 WSHSY and CDR2 SAAADI. The CDR3 loop reads CASRPRPFQETQYF. CDR3 coding DNA: TGCGCCAGCAGGCCTCGGCCGTTCCAAGAGACCCAGTACTTC.

J is TRBJ2-1 and V is TRBV12-5, with D possibly called TRBD1 or TRBD2 (5 bases each). Germline V gives CDR1 LGHNT, CDR2 FRNRAP. The CDR3 runs 12 residues. Trimming left V 7 bases short and J 6 bases short, with 10 bases between. The CDR3 region has the DNA TGTGCTAGTGCCCGGGACGGCAATGAGCAGTTCTTC. Its protein product is CASARDGNEQFF.

The rearrangement joins TRBV5-4 to TRBJ2-3, with no clear D. The CDR3 spans 13 residues. The ends were cut back, 0 bases at V and 4 bases at J, with 6 bases in the middle. Germline V gives CDR1 SGHNT, CDR2 YYREEE (reference sequence). The CDR3, as DNA: TGTGCCAGCAGCTTGGAGGTCGCAGATACGCAGTATTTT. This encodes CASSLEVADTQYF.

The chain combines TRBV18 with TRBJ2-3; D is possibly TRBD2 (7 bases). This CDR3 comprises 17 residues. Trimming removed 6 bases at V and 0 bases at J, with 19 bases between. CDR1 is KGHSH, CDR2 LQKENI, per germline. The CDR3 spells CASSLWGGWASTDTQYF. The DNA for the CDR3 is TGTGCCAGCTCCCTATGGGGGGGCTGGGCTAGCACAGATACGCAGTATTTT.

This chain joins TRBV6-1 and TRBJ2-7; TRBD2 aligns across 9 bases. V lost 6 bases to trimming and J lost 2 bases; unmatched junction nucleotides: 5. This CDR3 comprises 14 residues. Looked up from germline, CDR1 is MNHNS and CDR2 is SASEGT. This CDR3 reads CASREIAGAYEQYF. The CDR3 nucleotides are TGTGCCAGCAGGGAAATAGCGGGAGCCTACGAGCAGTACTTC.

The rearrangement joins TRBV19 to TRBJ2-5, with 7 bases fitting TRBD1. The V gene's germline CDR1 is LNHDA and CDR2 SQIVND (reference sequence). V lost 3 bases and J lost 5; bases outside the gene matches: 21. The CDR3 contains 19 residues. CDR3 sequence reads: CASSMRLSGTVGPQETQYF. DNA for the CDR3: TGTGCCAGTAGTATGCGGTTATCTGGGACAGTGGGGCCTCAGGAGACCCAGTACTTC.

The chain combines TRBV6-6 with TRBJ2-2; TRBD2 aligns across 10 bases. The trim removed 6 bases at V and 7 bases at J, leaving 8 bases unmatched. CDR3 length: 15 residues. Germline CDR1 and CDR2: MNHNY and SVGAGI (reference sequence). CDR3 region: CASSLIGLADGELFF. CDR3 DNA sequence: TGTGCCAGCAGCCTCATCGGACTAGCGGACGGGGAGCTGTTTTTT.

This chain joins TRBV7-2 and TRBJ2-3, with D maybe TRBD2 (6 bases). Germline-derived CDR1 and CDR2 are SGHTA and FQGNSA. Trimming cost V 6 bases and J 6 bases, with 7 bases left between them. This CDR3 has 11 amino acids. The DNA for the CDR3 is TGTGCCAGCAGGACTAGTGATACGCAGTATTTT. As protein: CASRTSDTQYF.

This rearrangement joins TRBV9 to TRBJ2-3; TRBD1 might be the D (7 bases). The CDR3 totals 16 residues. The V end was cut by 3 bases, the J end by 5 bases, with 19 bases between. The V gene's germline CDR1 is SGDLS and CDR2 YYNGEE. In nucleotides, the CDR3 is TGTGCCAGCAGCGCGGAGGGGGCGCCACACAGAGATACGCAGTATTTT. Its translation: CASSAEGAPHRDTQYF.

The chain uses TRBV5-4 and TRBJ2-6, with 10 bases identical to TRBD1. The CDR3 has 16 amino acids. With V trimmed by 5 bases and J by 4 bases, 6 bases remained unmatched. Germline V lookup: CDR1 SGHNT, CDR2 YYREEE (reference sequence). CDR3 residues: CASSRQGAAGANVLTF. As DNA, the CDR3 is TGTGCCAGCAGTCGACAGGGGGCGGCGGGGGCCAACGTCCTGACTTTC.

The V call is TRBV18, the J call TRBJ1-5; no firm D call. Germline loops: CDR1 KGHSH, CDR2 LQKENI. The CDR3 length is 16 residues. V was pared by 4 bases and J by 0 bases, with 13 bases between. The CDR3 nucleotides read TGTGCCAGCTCACGTCAAGCGGAGGCTAGCAATCAGCCCCAGCATTTT. This gives the protein CASSRQAEASNQPQHF.

Details on this clone: This CDR3 is also generated by other DNA sequences in the sample. This chain joins TRBV5-1 and TRBJ2-5; the match to TRBD1 covers 10 bases. CDR3 size: 14 residues. The V gene end was trimmed by 2 bases and the J gene end by 3 bases; junction bases not matched to a gene: 1. CDR1 and CDR2 from the germline V gene are SGHRS and YFSETQ. In DNA, the CDR3 is TGCGCCAGCAGCTTTGGACAGGGGGAAGAGACCCAGTACTTC. It translates to CASSFGQGEETQYF.

The chain employs TRBV29-1 and TRBJ1-2; a weak D match, TRBD1 (6 bases). Germline loops: CDR1 SQVTM, CDR2 ANQGSEA. The CDR3 runs to 12 residues. Trimming took 4 bases from V and 3 from J, leaving 9 bases between them. The CDR3 reads CSVAQGDYGYTF. The CDR3, as DNA: TGCAGCGTTGCACAGGGAGACTATGGCTACACCTTC. The whole variable domain, filled in from reference TRBV29-1 and TRBJ1-2, reads SAVISQKPSRDICQRGTSLTIQCQVDSQVTMMFWYRQQPGQSLTLIATANQGSEATYESGFVIDKFPISRPNLTFSTLTVSNMSPEDSSIYLCSVAQGDYGYTFGSGTRLTVV.

The chain joins TRBV6-6 to TRBJ2-7, with TRBD1 as a possible D gene (6 bases). The CDR3 is 13 residues long. Germline assignment: CDR1 MNHNY and CDR2 SVGAGI (reference sequence). V dropped 3 bases and J dropped 6 bases, with 12 bases sitting between them. This CDR3 is CASSYWQGGEQYF. The CDR3 DNA follows: TGTGCCAGCAGTTATTGGCAAGGGGGCGAGCAGTACTTC.

This chain links TRBV9 with TRBJ1-1; unclear D gene. The CDR3 spans 13 residues. Germline CDR1 SGDLS, CDR2 YYNGEE. The V end was cut by 4 bases, the J end by 6 bases, with 13 bases between. The CDR3 DNA sequence: TGTGCCAGCAGCAACCGGGCTCGGGCTGAAGCTTTCTTT. It translates to CASSNRARAEAFF.

The chain carries TRBV5-1 and TRBJ2-1; 7 bases match TRBD1. The germline CDR1 and CDR2 sequences are SGHRS and YFSETQ. J gave up 7 bases and V 4 bases, and 8 bases lay outside the gene matches. This CDR3 is built from 14 residues. CDR3: CASSKSGQSNEQFF. In nucleotides, the CDR3 is TGCGCCAGCAGCAAATCGGGACAGTCTAATGAGCAGTTCTTC.

J is TRBJ2-3 and V is TRBV10-3; 7 nucleotides agree with TRBD2. Germline CDR1 and CDR2: ENHRY and SYGVKD. CDR3 length: 15 amino acids. V dropped 6 bases and J dropped 3; count of bases not matched to a gene: 9. CDR3 in amino acids: CAISHRDYHTDTQYF. Here the CDR3 DNA reads TGTGCCATCAGCCACCGGGACTACCATACAGATACGCAGTATTTT.

This rearrangement joins TRBV6-6 to TRBJ1-5, with D tentatively TRBD1 (5 bases). The V end lost 2 bases, the J end lost 5 bases, and 10 bases lay between the germline ends. Germline CDR1 is MNHNY and CDR2 is SVGAGI (reference sequence). CDR3 length equals 14 residues. The CDR3: CASSYGGRDQPQHF. Here the CDR3 DNA reads TGTGCCAGCAGTTACGGGGGAAGAGATCAGCCCCAGCATTTT.

This rearrangement joins TRBV28 to TRBJ2-1, with unresolved D. The CDR3 runs 15 residues. V lost 2 bases and J 5 bases, leaving 13 bases between the germline ends. Per the germline V gene, CDR1 is MDHEN and CDR2 is SYDVKM. CDR3 region: CASSLASKGDNEQFF. The CDR3 DNA reads TGTGCCAGCAGTTTAGCCTCCAAGGGTGACAATGAGCAGTTCTTC.